This TCR beta chain was identified in a study of Ad26.COV2.S vaccination and SARS-CoV-2 variants. As to treatment: some 20 received Ad26.COV2.S at low or high dose, single or two shots; 5 received placebo; per-sample allocation not given. Sampling was done on day 63 after the first vaccine or placebo injection. Some clones are missing from TCRdb's copy, which holds only in-frame ones; the method was immunoSEQ multiplex PCR. Among about 370,000 clones listed, approximately 89% were seen once. J lost 6 bases, V lost 5 bases, and 12 bases had no gene match. The germline CDR1 and CDR2 sequences are SGHNT and YENEEA. The CDR3 spans 16 residues. Regarding the study as a whole: Ad26.COV2.S recipients had broader spike-specific TCRs (P = 0.0014).

Worth noting for this clone: Its antigen is as yet unknown.

This clonotype originated in a person between 18 and 59 years old who received the Ad26.COV2.S COVID-19 vaccine or a placebo. The source was peripheral blood, collected in a trial of Ad26.COV2.S vaccine versus placebo. The chain links TRBV11-3 to TRBJ2-2; TRBD1 matches 7 bases. CDR3 nucleotide sequence: TGTGCCAGCAGCGCCCCACAGGGGAAAACCGCCGGGGAGCTGTTTTTT. Its translation is CASSAPQGKTAGELFF.